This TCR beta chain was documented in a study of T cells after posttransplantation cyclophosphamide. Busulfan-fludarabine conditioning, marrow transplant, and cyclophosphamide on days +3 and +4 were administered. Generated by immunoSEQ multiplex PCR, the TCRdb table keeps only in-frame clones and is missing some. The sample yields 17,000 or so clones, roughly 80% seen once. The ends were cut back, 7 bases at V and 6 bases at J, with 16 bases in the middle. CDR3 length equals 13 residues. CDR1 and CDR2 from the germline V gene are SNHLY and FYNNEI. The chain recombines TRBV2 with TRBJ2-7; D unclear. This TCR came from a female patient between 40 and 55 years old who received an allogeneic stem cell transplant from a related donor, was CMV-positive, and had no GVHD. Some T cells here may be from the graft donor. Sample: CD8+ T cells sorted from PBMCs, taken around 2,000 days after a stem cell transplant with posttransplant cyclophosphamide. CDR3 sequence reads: CASMVGGAPEQYF. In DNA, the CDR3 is TGTGCCAGCATGGTTGGCGGAGCTCCCGAGCAGTACTTC.